One and the same sample provided the 3 T cell receptor beta chains below, sequenced in a study of technical replicates of blood from several donors. The table came from immunoSEQ multiplex PCR; TCRdb's copy has only in-frame clones and leaves some out. Here the sample spans tens of thousands of clones, around 96% being singletons. Sequenced sample: PBMCs. The receptors stem from a human donor in good health. Some clones in this sample may be carry-over from other donors' samples.

This rearrangement joins TRBV10-3 to TRBJ2-7; weak D call: TRBD2 (5 bases). This CDR3 region has 14 residues. Per the germline V gene, CDR1 is ENHRY and CDR2 is SYGVKD. Trimming stripped 8 bases from V and 3 bases from J, with 17 bases between. DNA for the CDR3: TGTGCCATCGGGTTGTCCGGGGAACTCTACGAGCAGTACTTC. It codes for CAIGLSGELYEQYF.

The V gene is TRBV10-3, the J gene TRBJ2-7; TRBD1 matches 7 bases. Per the germline V gene, CDR1 is ENHRY and CDR2 is SYGVKD. With 0 bases clipped from V and 4 bases from J, the junction kept 6 bases outside the gene matches. The CDR3 has 15 amino acids. CDR3 DNA: TGTGCCATCAGTGAGTCGACAGGGAGCGAGTACGAGCAGTACTTC. Translation: CAISESTGSEYEQYF.

The chain has TRBV18 and TRBJ2-7; possible D gene TRBD1, 5 bases. V shed 2 bases and J shed 3 bases, with 14 bases lying between them. Germline V gives CDR1 KGHSH, CDR2 LQKENI. The CDR3 covers 15 residues. The CDR3 protein is CASSPGQGIYYEQYF. Here the CDR3 DNA reads TGTGCCAGCTCACCAGGGCAGGGTATTTACTACGAGCAGTACTTC.